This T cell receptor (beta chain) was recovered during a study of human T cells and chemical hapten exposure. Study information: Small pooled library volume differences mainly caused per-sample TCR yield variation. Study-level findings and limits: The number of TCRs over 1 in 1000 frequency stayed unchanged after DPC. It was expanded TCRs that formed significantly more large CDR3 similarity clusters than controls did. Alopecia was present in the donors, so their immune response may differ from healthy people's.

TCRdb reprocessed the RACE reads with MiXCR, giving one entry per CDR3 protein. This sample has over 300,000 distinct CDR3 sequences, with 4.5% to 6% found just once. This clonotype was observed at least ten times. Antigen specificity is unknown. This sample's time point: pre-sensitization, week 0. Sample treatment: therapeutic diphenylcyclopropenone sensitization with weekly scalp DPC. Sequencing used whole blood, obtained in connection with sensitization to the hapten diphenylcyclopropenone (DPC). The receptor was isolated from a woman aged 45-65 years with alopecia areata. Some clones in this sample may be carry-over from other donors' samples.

CDR3 in DNA: TGTGCCAGCAGCGTAGGAGGGTCTAATTCACCCCTCCACTTT. Its protein is CASSVGGSNSPLHF. The chain recombines TRBV9 with TRBJ1-6; D call uncertain. The CDR3 is 14 residues long. CDR1 is SGDLS and CDR2 is YYNGEE in the germline V gene. Trimming pared 0 bases from V and 6 bases from J, leaving 7 bases between.